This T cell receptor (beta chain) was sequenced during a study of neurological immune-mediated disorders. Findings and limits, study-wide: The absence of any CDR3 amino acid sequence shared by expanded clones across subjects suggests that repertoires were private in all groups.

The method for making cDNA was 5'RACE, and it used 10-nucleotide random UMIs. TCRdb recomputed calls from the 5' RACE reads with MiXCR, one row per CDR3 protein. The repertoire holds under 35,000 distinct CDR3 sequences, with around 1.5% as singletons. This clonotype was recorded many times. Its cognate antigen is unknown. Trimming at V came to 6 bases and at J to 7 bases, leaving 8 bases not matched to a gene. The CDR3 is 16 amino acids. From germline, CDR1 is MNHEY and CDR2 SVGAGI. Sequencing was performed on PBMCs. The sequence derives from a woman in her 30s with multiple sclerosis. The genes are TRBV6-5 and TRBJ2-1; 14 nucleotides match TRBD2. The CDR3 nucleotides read TGTGCCAGCAGACTCCGACTAGCGGGGGGGCAAAATGAGCAGTTCTTC. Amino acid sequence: CASRLRLAGGQNEQFF.